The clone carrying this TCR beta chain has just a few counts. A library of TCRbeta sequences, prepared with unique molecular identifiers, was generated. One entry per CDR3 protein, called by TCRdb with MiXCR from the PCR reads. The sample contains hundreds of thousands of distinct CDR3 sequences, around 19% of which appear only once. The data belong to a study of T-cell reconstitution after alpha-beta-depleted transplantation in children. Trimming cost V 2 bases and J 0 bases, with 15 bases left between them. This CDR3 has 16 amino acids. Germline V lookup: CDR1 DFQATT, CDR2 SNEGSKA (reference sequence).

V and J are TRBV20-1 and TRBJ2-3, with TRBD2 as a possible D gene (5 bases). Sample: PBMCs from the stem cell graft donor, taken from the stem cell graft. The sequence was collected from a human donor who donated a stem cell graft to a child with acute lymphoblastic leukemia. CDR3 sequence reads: CSARSPGPGSTDTQYF. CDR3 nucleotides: TGCAGTGCTAGATCCCCGGGTCCGGGAAGCACAGATACGCAGTATTTT.